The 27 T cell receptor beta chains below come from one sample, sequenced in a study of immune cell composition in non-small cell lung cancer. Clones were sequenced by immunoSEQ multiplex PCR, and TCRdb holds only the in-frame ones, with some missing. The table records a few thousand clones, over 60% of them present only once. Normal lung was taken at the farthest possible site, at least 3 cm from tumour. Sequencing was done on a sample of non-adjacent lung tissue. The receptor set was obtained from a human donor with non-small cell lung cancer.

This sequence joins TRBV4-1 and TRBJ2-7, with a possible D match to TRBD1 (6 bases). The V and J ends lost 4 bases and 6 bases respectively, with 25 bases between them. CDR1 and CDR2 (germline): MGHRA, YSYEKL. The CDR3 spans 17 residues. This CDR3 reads CASSRGYTSGDILEQYF. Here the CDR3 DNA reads TGCGCCAGCAGCCGGGGGTACACTTCCGGGGACATCCTCGAGCAGTACTTC.

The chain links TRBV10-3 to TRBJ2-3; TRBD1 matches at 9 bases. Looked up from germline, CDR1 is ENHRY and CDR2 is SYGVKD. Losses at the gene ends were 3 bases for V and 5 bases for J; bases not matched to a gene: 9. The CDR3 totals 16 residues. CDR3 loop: CAISERQGVSGDTQYF. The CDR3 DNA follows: TGTGCCATCAGTGAAAGACAGGGGGTAAGCGGAGATACGCAGTATTTT.

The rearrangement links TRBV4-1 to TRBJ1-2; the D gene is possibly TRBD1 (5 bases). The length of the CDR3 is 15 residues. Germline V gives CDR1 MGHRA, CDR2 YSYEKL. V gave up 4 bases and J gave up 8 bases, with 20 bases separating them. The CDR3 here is CASSLTQGTFGGYTF. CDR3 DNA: TGCGCCAGCAGCCTCACTCAGGGTACCTTTGGGGGCTACACCTTC.

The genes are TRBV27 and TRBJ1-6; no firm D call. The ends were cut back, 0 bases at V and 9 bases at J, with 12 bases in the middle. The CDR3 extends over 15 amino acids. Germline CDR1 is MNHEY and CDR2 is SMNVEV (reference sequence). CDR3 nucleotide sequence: TGTGCCAGCAGTTTATCGTGGCAGAGCGGTTCACCCCTCCACTTT. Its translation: CASSLSWQSGSPLHF.

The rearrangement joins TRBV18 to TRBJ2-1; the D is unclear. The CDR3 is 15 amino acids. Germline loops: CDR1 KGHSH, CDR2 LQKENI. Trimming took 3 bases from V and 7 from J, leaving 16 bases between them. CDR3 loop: CASSPEQEDVNEQFF. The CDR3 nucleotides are TGTGCCAGCTCACCCGAACAAGAAGATGTGAATGAGCAGTTCTTC.

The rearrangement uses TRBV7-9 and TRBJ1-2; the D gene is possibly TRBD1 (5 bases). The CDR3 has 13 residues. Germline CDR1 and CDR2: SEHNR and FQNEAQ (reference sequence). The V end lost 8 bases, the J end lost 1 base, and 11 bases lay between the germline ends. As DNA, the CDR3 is TGTGCCAGCGTGGGGGGTAATAACTATGGCTACACCTTC. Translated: CASVGGNNYGYTF. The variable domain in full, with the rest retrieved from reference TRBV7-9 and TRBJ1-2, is DTGVSQNPRHKITKRGQNVTFRCDPISEHNRLYWYRQTLGQGPEFLTYFQNEAQLEKSRLLSDRFSAERPKGSFSTLEIQRTEQGDSAMYLCASVGGNNYGYTFGSGTRLTVV.

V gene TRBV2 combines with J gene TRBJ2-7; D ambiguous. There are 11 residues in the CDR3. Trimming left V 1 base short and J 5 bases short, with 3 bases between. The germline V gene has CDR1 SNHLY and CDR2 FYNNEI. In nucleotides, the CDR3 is TGTGCCAGCAGTGAAGGGCACGAGCAGTACTTC. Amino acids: CASSEGHEQYF. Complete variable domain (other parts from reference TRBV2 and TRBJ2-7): EPEVTQTPSHQVTQMGQEVILRCVPISNHLYFYWYRQILGQKVEFLVSFYNNEISEKSEIFDDQFSVERPDGSNFTLKIRSTKLEDSAMYFCASSEGHEQYFGPGTRLTVT.

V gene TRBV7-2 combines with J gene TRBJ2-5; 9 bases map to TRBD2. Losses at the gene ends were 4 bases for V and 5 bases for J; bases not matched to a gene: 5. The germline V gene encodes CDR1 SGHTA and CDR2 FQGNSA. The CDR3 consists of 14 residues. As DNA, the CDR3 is TGTGCCAGCAGCTCGTCTAGCGGGGTTGAGACCCAGTACTTC. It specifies CASSSSSGVETQYF.

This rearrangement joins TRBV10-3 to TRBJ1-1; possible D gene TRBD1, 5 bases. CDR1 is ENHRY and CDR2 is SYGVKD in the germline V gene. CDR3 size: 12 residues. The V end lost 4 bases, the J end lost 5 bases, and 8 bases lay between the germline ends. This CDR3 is CAISAGGTEAFF. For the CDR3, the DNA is TGTGCCATCAGTGCGGGGGGAACTGAAGCTTTCTTT.

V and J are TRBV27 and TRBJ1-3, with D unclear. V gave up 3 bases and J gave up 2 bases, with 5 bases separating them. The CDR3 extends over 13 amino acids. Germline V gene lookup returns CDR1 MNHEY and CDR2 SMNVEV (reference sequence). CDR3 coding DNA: TGTGCCAGCAGTTTGAACACTGGAAACACCATATATTTT. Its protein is CASSLNTGNTIYF.

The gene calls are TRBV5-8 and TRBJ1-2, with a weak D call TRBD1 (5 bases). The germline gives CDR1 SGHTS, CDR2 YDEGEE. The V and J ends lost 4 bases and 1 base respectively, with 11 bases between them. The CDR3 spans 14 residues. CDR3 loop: CASSPRQINYGYTF. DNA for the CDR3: TGTGCCAGCAGCCCAAGACAGATTAACTATGGCTACACCTTC.

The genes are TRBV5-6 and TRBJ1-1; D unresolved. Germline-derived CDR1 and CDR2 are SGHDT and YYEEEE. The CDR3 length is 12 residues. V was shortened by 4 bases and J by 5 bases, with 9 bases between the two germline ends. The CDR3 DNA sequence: TGTGCCAGCAGCACCGGTGGTACTGAAGCTTTCTTT. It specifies CASSTGGTEAFF.

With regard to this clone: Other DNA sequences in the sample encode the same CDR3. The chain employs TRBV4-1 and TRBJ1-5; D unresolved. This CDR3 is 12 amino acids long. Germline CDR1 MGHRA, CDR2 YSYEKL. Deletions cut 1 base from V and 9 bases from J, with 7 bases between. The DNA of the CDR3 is TGCGCCAGCAGCCAAGGACCAGGGCCCCAGCATTTT. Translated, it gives CASSQGPGPQHF.

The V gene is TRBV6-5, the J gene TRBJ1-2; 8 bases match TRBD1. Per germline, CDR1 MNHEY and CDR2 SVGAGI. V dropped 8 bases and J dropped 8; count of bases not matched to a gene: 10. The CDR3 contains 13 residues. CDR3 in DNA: TGTGCCAGCTCCCCCCAGGGGGCGGGGGGCTACACCTTC. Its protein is CASSPQGAGGYTF.

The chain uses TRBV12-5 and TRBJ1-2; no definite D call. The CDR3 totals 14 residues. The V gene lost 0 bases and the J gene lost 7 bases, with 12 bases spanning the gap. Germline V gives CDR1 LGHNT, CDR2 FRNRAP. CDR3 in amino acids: CASGLVRVVTGYTF. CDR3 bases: TGTGCTAGTGGTTTGGTTCGAGTGGTAACTGGCTACACCTTC.

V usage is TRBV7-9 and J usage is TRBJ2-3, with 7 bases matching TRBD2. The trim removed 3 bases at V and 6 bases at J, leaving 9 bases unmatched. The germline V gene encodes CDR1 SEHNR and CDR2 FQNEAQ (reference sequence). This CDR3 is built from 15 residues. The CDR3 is CASSLAGAGMDTQYF. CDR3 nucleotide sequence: TGTGCCAGCAGCTTGGCGGGAGCGGGGATGGATACGCAGTATTTT.

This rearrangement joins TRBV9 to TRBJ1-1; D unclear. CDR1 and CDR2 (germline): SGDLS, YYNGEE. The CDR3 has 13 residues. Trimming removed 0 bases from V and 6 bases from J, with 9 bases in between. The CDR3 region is CASSVVWSAEAFF. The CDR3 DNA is TGTGCCAGCAGCGTAGTTTGGTCGGCTGAAGCTTTCTTT. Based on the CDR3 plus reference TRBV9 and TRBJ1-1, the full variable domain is DSGVTQTPKHLITATGQRVTLRCSPRSGDLSVYWYQQSLDQGLQFLIQYYNGEERAKGNILERFSAQQFPDLHSELNLSSLELGDSALYFCASSVVWSAEAFFGQGTRLTVV.

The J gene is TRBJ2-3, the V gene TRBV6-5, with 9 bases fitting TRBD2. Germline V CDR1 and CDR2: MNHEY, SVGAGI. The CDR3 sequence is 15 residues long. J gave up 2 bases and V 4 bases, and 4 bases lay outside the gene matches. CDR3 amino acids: CASSWSGGNTDTQYF. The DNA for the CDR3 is TGTGCCAGCAGTTGGAGCGGGGGGAACACAGATACGCAGTATTTT.

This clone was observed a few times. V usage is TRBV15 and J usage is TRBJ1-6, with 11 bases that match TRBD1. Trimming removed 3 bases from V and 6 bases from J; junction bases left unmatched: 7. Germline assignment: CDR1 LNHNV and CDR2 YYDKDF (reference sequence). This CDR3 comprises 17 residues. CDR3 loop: CATSRGGQGALNSPLHF. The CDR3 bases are TGTGCCACCAGCAGGGGAGGACAGGGGGCGCTTAATTCACCCCTCCACTTT.

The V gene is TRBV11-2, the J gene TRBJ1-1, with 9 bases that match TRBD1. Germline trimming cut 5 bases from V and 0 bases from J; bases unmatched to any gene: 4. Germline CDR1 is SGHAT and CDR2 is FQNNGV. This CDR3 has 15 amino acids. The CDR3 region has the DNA TGTGCCAGCAGCGTAACAGGGGGCTTGAACACTGAAGCTTTCTTT. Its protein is CASSVTGGLNTEAFF.

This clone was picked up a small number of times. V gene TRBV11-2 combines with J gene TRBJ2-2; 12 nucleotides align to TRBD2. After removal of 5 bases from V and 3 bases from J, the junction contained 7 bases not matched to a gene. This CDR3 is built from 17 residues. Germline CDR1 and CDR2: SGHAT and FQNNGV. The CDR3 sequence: CASSDILAGGYTGELFF. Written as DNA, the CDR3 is TGTGCCAGCAGCGATATACTAGCGGGGGGATACACCGGGGAGCTGTTTTTT. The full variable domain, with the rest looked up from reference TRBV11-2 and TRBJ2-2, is EAGVAQSPRYKIIEKRQSVAFWCNPISGHATLYWYQQILGQGPKLLIQFQNNGVVDDSQLPKDRFSAERLKGVDSTLKIQPAKLEDSAVYLCASSDILAGGYTGELFFGEGSRLTVL.

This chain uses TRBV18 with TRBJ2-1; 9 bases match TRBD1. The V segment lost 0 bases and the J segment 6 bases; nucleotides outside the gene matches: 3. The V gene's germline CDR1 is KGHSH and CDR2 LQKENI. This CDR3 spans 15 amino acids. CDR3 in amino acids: CASSPPGQGLNEQFF. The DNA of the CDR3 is TGTGCCAGCTCACCACCGGGACAGGGTCTCAATGAGCAGTTCTTC.

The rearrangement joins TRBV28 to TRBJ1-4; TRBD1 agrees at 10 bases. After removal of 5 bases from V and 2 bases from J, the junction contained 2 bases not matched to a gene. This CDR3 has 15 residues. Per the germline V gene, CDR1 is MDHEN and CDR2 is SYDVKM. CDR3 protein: CASSGDRGTNEKLFF. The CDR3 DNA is TGTGCCAGCAGTGGGGACAGGGGCACTAATGAAAAACTGTTTTTT.

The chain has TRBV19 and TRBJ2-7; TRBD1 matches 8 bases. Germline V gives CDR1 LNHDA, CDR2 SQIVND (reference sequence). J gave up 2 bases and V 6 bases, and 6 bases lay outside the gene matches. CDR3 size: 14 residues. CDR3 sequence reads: CASSRTGSTYEQYF. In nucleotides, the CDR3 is TGTGCCAGTAGCAGGACAGGGTCCACCTACGAGCAGTACTTC. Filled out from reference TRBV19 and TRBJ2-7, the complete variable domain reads DGGITQSPKYLFRKEGQNVTLSCEQNLNHDAMYWYRQDPGQGLRLIYYSQIVNDFQKGDIAEGYSVSREKKESFPLTVTSAQKNPTAFYLCASSRTGSTYEQYFGPGTRLTVT.

The CDR3 coding sequence is TGTGCCAGCAGCGTACTTACAGGGGGGAGCACTGAAGCTTTCTTT. The encoded protein is CASSVLTGGSTEAFF. The chain couples TRBV5-5 to TRBJ1-1; 8 bases map to TRBD1. This CDR3 contains 15 residues. The V segment lost 4 bases and the J segment 4 bases; nucleotides outside the gene matches: 9. Germline V gene data show CDR1 as SGHKS and CDR2 as YYEKEE (reference sequence).

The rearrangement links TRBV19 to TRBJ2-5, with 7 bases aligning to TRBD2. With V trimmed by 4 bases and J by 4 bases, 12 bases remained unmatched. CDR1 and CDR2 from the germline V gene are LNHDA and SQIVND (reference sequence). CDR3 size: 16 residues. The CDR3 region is CASSKGEGRIRETQYF. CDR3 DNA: TGTGCCAGTAGTAAAGGGGAGGGAAGAATCCGAGAGACCCAGTACTTC.

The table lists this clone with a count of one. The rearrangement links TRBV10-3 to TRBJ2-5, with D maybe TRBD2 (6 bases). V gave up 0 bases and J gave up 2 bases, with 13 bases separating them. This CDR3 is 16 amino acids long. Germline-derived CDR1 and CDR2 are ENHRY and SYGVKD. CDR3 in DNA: TGTGCCATCAGTGAGTCCCGGGGGAGAGGGCAAGAGACCCAGTACTTC. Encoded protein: CAISESRGRGQETQYF.